The 9 T cell receptor beta chains below come from one sample, sequenced in a study of CD8 T cells in ankylosing spondylitis. Study-wide points: Characteristic of ankylosing spondylitis blood, it appeared, was a TCR beta motif comprising fewer than 10 highly homologous variants.

MiXCR, run by TCRdb on the 5' RACE reads, gives a single entry per CDR3 protein. The repertoire holds a few hundred thousand distinct CDR3 sequences, with 7.5% to 9% as singletons. Their target antigens are unknown. The sample comprised blood, either unsorted or a sorted T cell fraction (not recorded which). These receptors all come from a male donor with ankylosing spondylitis.

This chain uses TRBV4-1 with TRBJ2-1, with 12 bases that match TRBD2. Germline V gene sequence: CDR1 MGHRA, CDR2 YSYEKL. V shed 0 bases, J shed 6 bases, and the junction held 6 bases outside the gene matches. The CDR3 spans 17 residues. The CDR3 nucleotides read TGCGCCAGCAGCCAAGAGGGTGAACTAGCGGGGGGCAATGAGCAGTTCTTC. Its translation: CASSQEGELAGGNEQFF.

The chain uses TRBV7-9 and TRBJ1-2; 8 nucleotides line up with TRBD1. Germline loops: CDR1 SEHNR, CDR2 FQNEAQ (reference sequence). The V segment lost 4 bases and the J segment 4 bases; nucleotides outside the gene matches: 2. CDR3 length: 13 amino acids. Written as DNA, the CDR3 is TGTGCCAGCAGCTATGACAGGGGCTATGGCTACACCTTC. Translating it yields CASSYDRGYGYTF.

This clonotype was picked up a small number of times. The chain has TRBV3-1 and TRBJ1-3; D is ambiguous. The CDR3 extends over 14 amino acids. V was clipped by 4 bases and J by 0 bases, with 7 bases between them. Germline-derived CDR1 and CDR2 are LGHDT and YNNKEL (reference sequence). The CDR3 coding sequence is TGTGCCAGCAGCCGAGGGCACTCTGGAAACACCATATATTTT. This codes for CASSRGHSGNTIYF.

This clonotype was picked up a small number of times. In DNA, the CDR3 is TGTGCCAGCAGCCAACTAGCGGGTCGCACCGGGGAGCTGTTTTTT. This gives the protein CASSQLAGRTGELFF. The rearrangement links TRBV3-1 to TRBJ2-2; 8 nucleotides agree with TRBD2. CDR3 length equals 15 residues. The V gene end was trimmed by 2 bases and the J gene end by 4 bases; junction bases not matched to a gene: 3. Looked up from germline, CDR1 is LGHDT and CDR2 is YNNKEL (reference sequence).

This clonotype was detected a few times. The genes are TRBV29-1 and TRBJ2-3; the match to TRBD2 covers 10 bases. Trimming cost V 7 bases and J 0 bases; bases outside gene matches: 7. This CDR3 has 15 residues. Germline loops: CDR1 SQVTM, CDR2 ANQGSEA. The CDR3 reads CSGLAGEPSTDTQYF. The CDR3 nucleotides read TGCAGCGGACTAGCGGGCGAACCTAGCACAGATACGCAGTATTTT.

This rearrangement joins TRBV7-9 to TRBJ2-3, with 13 bases identical to TRBD2. The CDR3 has 15 amino acids. Germline-derived CDR1 and CDR2 are SEHNR and FQNEAQ (reference sequence). V gave up 4 bases and J gave up 6 bases; unmatched junction bases: 4. CDR3 nucleotides: TGTGCCAGCAGCTCCGGACTAGCGGGAGCTGATACGCAGTATTTT. Its translation is CASSSGLAGADTQYF.

A few counts support this clonotype. The chain joins TRBV27 to TRBJ2-5; D remains ambiguous. The V gene's germline CDR1 is MNHEY and CDR2 SMNVEV (reference sequence). V lost 4 bases and J lost 5, with 17 bases in between. The CDR3 is 15 residues long. CDR3 bases: TGTGCCAGCAGTTACACCCCCCGACAAAGTGAGACCCAGTACTTC. It yields the protein CASSYTPRQSETQYF.

This clonotype showed up many times. This chain links TRBV12-3 or TRBV12-4 with TRBJ1-2; 7 positions agree with TRBD1. V shed 6 bases and J 7 bases; nucleotides not matched to a gene: 8. The CDR3 has 13 residues. CDR3 DNA: TGTGCCAGCAGCCTGGACAGGTCCGGTGGCTACACCTTC. It codes for CASSLDRSGGYTF.

This clonotype was seen a few times. This chain joins TRBV5-1 and TRBJ2-1; D not certain. This CDR3 region has 14 residues. Trimming removed 0 bases from V and 5 bases from J, with 9 bases in between. Germline CDR1 and CDR2: SGHRS and YFSETQ. The CDR3 DNA follows: TGCGCCAGCAGCTTGGGTGGCAGCCACAATGAGCAGTTCTTC. Translation gives CASSLGGSHNEQFF.